These 21 T cell receptor beta chains were sequenced from one sample in a study of blood T cell repertoires in COVID-19. Assay used: immunoSEQ multiplex PCR; TCRdb lists only in-frame clones, some missing. This sample has roughly 310,000 clones, with approximately 91% found just once. Sequencing was done on a sample of PBMCs or T cells enriched from blood (not recorded which). The receptors were gathered from a woman between 40 and 50 years old who had recovered from COVID-19.

This chain connects TRBV6-1 to TRBJ2-3; no firm D call. Trimming cost V 1 base and J 8 bases, with 13 bases left between them. The CDR3 is 14 residues long. The germline V gene has CDR1 MNHNS and CDR2 SASEGT. CDR3 protein: CASSEGARSGTQYF. In DNA form, the CDR3 reads TGTGCCAGCAGTGAAGGTGCTAGGTCGGGTACGCAGTATTTT.

The CDR3 is CASSPTGTGVGYTF. The DNA of the CDR3 is TGTGCCAGCTCACCAACCGGGACAGGTGTAGGCTACACCTTC. The chain carries TRBV18 and TRBJ1-2; 8 bases are shared with TRBD1. CDR1 is KGHSH and CDR2 is LQKENI in the germline V gene. There are 14 residues in the CDR3. With V trimmed by 2 bases and J by 8 bases, 7 bases remained unmatched.

The J gene is TRBJ2-7, the V gene TRBV19; D is possibly TRBD1 (7 bases). The CDR3 consists of 15 residues. With 6 bases removed from V and 0 bases from J, the gap between germline ends came to 15 bases. CDR1 is LNHDA, CDR2 SQIVND, per germline (reference sequence). The CDR3 reads CASRGGRDSSYEQYF. The DNA for the CDR3 is TGTGCCAGTAGGGGGGGCAGGGACAGCTCCTACGAGCAGTACTTC. The whole variable domain, filled in from reference TRBV19 and TRBJ2-7, reads DGGITQSPKYLFRKEGQNVTLSCEQNLNHDAMYWYRQDPGQGLRLIYYSQIVNDFQKGDIAEGYSVSREKKESFPLTVTSAQKNPTAFYLCASRGGRDSSYEQYFGPGTRLTVT.

CDR3 protein: CASSSRPGATGDTQYF. DNA for the CDR3: TGCGCCAGCAGCTCACGACCGGGAGCTACGGGCGATACGCAGTATTTT. The chain carries TRBV5-1 and TRBJ2-3; possible D gene TRBD2, 6 bases. Germline V gives CDR1 SGHRS, CDR2 YFSETQ. The CDR3 spans 16 residues. V lost 3 bases, J lost 6 bases, and 20 bases lay in between.

This rearrangement joins TRBV10-1 to TRBJ2-1; tentative D call: TRBD2 (7 bases). The V end was cut by 5 bases, the J end by 8 bases, with 22 bases between. The CDR3 sequence is 16 residues long. Germline V gene sequence: CDR1 WNHNN, CDR2 SYGVQD (reference sequence). DNA of the CDR3: TGCGCCAGCAGTCCCATCCCATCTATCGGGGGGCATGAGCAGTTCTTC. Protein: CASSPIPSIGGHEQFF.

The chain uses TRBV4-1 and TRBJ1-5; D is ambiguous. Trimming stripped 4 bases from V and 2 bases from J, with 21 bases between. The CDR3 contains 18 residues. Germline lookup yields CDR1 MGHRA and CDR2 YSYEKL. The CDR3 loop reads CASSPIPLRETGNQPQHF. The CDR3 nucleotides are TGCGCCAGCAGCCCAATCCCCTTGAGGGAAACGGGCAATCAGCCCCAGCATTTT.

This chain links TRBV4-1 with TRBJ2-1; TRBD1 is a possible D gene (5 bases). The length of the CDR3 is 15 residues. Trimming took 4 bases from V and 6 from J, leaving 16 bases between them. The V gene's germline CDR1 is MGHRA and CDR2 YSYEKL. The CDR3 coding sequence is TGCGCCAGCAGCCCACAGGTGTCTCCGGGCAATGAGCAGTTCTTC. This gives the protein CASSPQVSPGNEQFF.

This clone came up once. V is TRBV5-6 and J is TRBJ1-5; perhaps TRBD1 as D (5 bases). Trimming took 2 bases from V and 5 from J, leaving 11 bases between them. CDR3 size: 14 residues. Germline values: CDR1 SGHDT, CDR2 YYEEEE. The CDR3 DNA sequence: TGTGCCAGCAGCTTCGGACCGGGGGATCAGCCCCAGCATTTT. It encodes CASSFGPGDQPQHF. Combining the CDR3 with reference TRBV5-6 and TRBJ1-5 gives the whole variable domain DAGVTQSPTHLIKTRGQQVTLRCSPKSGHDTVSWYQQALGQGPQFIFQYYEEEERQRGNFPDRFSGHQFPNYSSELNVNALLLGDSALYLCASSFGPGDQPQHFGDGTRLSIL.

The rearrangement joins TRBV29-1 to TRBJ2-7, with 7 bases that match TRBD1. Germline values: CDR1 SQVTM, CDR2 ANQGSEA. With V trimmed by 6 bases and J by 2 bases, 7 bases remained unmatched. This CDR3 has 13 residues. The CDR3 region is CSVFTGAPYEQYF. As DNA, the CDR3 is TGCAGCGTCTTCACAGGGGCTCCCTACGAGCAGTACTTC.

This clone was picked up a small number of times. The chain couples TRBV2 to TRBJ2-7; possibly TRBD2 for D (5 bases). Deletions cut 6 bases from V and 1 base from J, with 7 bases between. This CDR3 has 12 residues. Per the germline V gene, CDR1 is SNHLY and CDR2 is FYNNEI. Here the CDR3 DNA reads TGTGCCAGCAGCGGGGAGTCCTACGAGCAGTACTTC. Its translation: CASSGESYEQYF.

J is TRBJ2-2 and V is TRBV2; no definite D call. The CDR3 extends over 15 amino acids. Trimming took 5 bases from V and 3 from J, leaving 13 bases between them. CDR1 is SNHLY and CDR2 is FYNNEI in the germline V gene. CDR3 in amino acids: CASSQDGAHTGELFF. The DNA for the CDR3 is TGTGCCAGCAGTCAAGACGGAGCCCACACCGGGGAGCTGTTTTTT.

The V and J genes are TRBV19 and TRBJ1-5; TRBD1 aligns across 11 bases. The germline CDR1 and CDR2 sequences are LNHDA and SQIVND (reference sequence). The CDR3 sequence is 15 residues long. After removal of 3 bases from V and 5 bases from J, the junction contained 3 bases not matched to a gene. The CDR3 DNA reads as TGTGCCAGTAGTATGGACAGGGGGCCCCATCAGCCCCAGCATTTT. Protein sequence: CASSMDRGPHQPQHF.

The chain employs TRBV9 and TRBJ1-4; 11 nucleotides match TRBD1. The CDR3 is 15 residues long. The germline V gene encodes CDR1 SGDLS and CDR2 YYNGEE. Trimming cost V 4 bases and J 8 bases; bases outside gene matches: 7. CDR3 protein: CASSLRDRGKEKLFF. The CDR3 region has the DNA TGTGCCAGCAGCCTTCGGGACAGGGGGAAGGAAAAACTGTTTTTT. Based on the CDR3 plus reference TRBV9 and TRBJ1-4, the full variable domain is DSGVTQTPKHLITATGQRVTLRCSPRSGDLSVYWYQQSLDQGLQFLIQYYNGEERAKGNILERFSAQQFPDLHSELNLSSLELGDSALYFCASSLRDRGKEKLFFGSGTQLSVL.

The chain employs TRBV11-3 and TRBJ2-7; 7 bases agree with TRBD1. The CDR3 extends over 14 amino acids. V was pared by 5 bases and J by 3 bases, with 7 bases of the junction left unmatched. Germline values: CDR1 SGHNT, CDR2 YENEEA. CDR3 DNA: TGTGCCAGCAGCCCTTTCGGACAGGTCTACGAGCAGTACTTC. Translating gives CASSPFGQVYEQYF.

The gene calls are TRBV9 and TRBJ1-1; TRBD1 matches at 9 bases. CDR1 is SGDLS and CDR2 is YYNGEE in the germline V gene. The CDR3 extends over 14 amino acids. The junction had 2 bases not matched to a gene; V was cut back by 4 bases and J by 1 base. The DNA of the CDR3 is TGTGCCAGCAGCCCACAGGGGGCGAACACTGAAGCTTTCTTT. It is translated as CASSPQGANTEAFF.

The chain employs TRBV2 and TRBJ2-1, with D hard to call. Trimming removed 8 bases from V and 0 bases from J, with 8 bases in between. Per the germline V gene, CDR1 is SNHLY and CDR2 is FYNNEI. This CDR3 spans 13 amino acids. The CDR3 is CASPLSSYNEQFF. DNA of the CDR3: TGTGCCAGCCCCCTCAGCTCCTACAATGAGCAGTTCTTC.

This chain connects TRBV18 to TRBJ1-1; no firm D call. Germline lookup yields CDR1 KGHSH and CDR2 LQKENI. Trimming took 4 bases from V and 1 from J, leaving 10 bases between them. The CDR3 is made up of 14 amino acids. CDR3 nucleotides: TGTGCCAGCTCACTGGGAGACGGGAACACTGAAGCTTTCTTT. It codes for CASSLGDGNTEAFF.

The chain recombines TRBV3-1 (or the pseudogene TRBV3-2) with TRBJ2-1; the D is unclear. The CDR3 loop spans 14 amino acids. CDR1 LGHDT and CDR2 YNNKEL come from the germline V gene (reference sequence). The V end was cut by 4 bases, the J end by 9 bases, with 16 bases between. The CDR3, as DNA: TGTGCCAGCAGCCCGCTCTCCCATAATAGTGAGCAGTTCTTC. Translation gives CASSPLSHNSEQFF.

V usage is TRBV21-1 and J usage is TRBJ2-7; TRBD2, the D gene given by the table, was not confirmed from the DNA. TRBV21-1 is a pseudogene. The CDR3 spans 16 residues. The CDR3 is CASKTSMGREKYEQYF. CDR3 sequence (DNA): TGTGCCAGCAAGACCTCCATGGGGCGGGAGAAATACGAGCAGTACTTC.

The chain uses TRBV27 and TRBJ2-7; D unresolved. Germline values: CDR1 MNHEY, CDR2 SMNVEV (reference sequence). CDR3 length: 15 residues. V was cut by 5 bases and J by 5 bases, with 19 bases left in between. The CDR3 sequence: CASSGGPQVGHEQYF. CDR3 coding DNA: TGTGCCAGCAGTGGTGGGCCCCAAGTAGGCCACGAGCAGTACTTC.

The J gene is TRBJ1-3, the V gene TRBV7-8, with D tentatively TRBD1 (6 bases). Trimming shortened V by 1 base and J by 7 bases, and 14 bases separated the two germline ends. The CDR3 extends over 15 amino acids. Germline V gene sequence: CDR1 SGHVS, CDR2 FQNEAQ. For the CDR3, the DNA is TGTGCCAGCAGCTTAGGGAGATTCCAGGGGAACACCATATATTTT. It specifies CASSLGRFQGNTIYF. The whole variable domain, filled in from reference TRBV7-8 and TRBJ1-3, reads GAGVSQSPRYKVAKRGQDVALRCDPISGHVSLFWYQQALGQGPEFLTYFQNEAQLDKSGLPSDRFFAERPEGSVSTLKIQRTQQEDSAVYLCASSLGRFQGNTIYFGEGSWLTVV.